This entry features one T cell receptor (beta chain) sequence. What it binds is unknown. This specimen comes from a study of cytomegalovirus exposure and HLA in healthy donors. Study results and limitations: TCR beta sequences reportedly predicted the HLA-A and HLA-B alleles of most subjects accurately. In a later analysis, specific HLA alleles were associated with 16,000 or so TCR beta sequences at a 0.05 false discovery rate.

The PCR employed 60 Vbeta primers together with 13 Jbeta primers. The table came from immunoSEQ multiplex PCR; TCRdb's copy has only in-frame clones and leaves some out. The table lists under 200,000 clones, about 80% of them singletons. The V and J ends lost 3 bases and 10 bases, in that order; junction bases with no gene match: 11. The CDR3 is made up of 17 amino acids. Germline-derived CDR1 and CDR2 are KGHSH and LQKENI. The V gene is TRBV18, the J gene TRBJ1-6; 11 bases line up with TRBD1. Sequenced material: PBMCs. This TCR derives from a woman aged 45-65 years in good health and CMV-seronegative. CDR3 nucleotides: TGTGCCAGCTCACCCGAGGGAAGGACAGGGGGCAGGTCACCCCTCCACTTT. Encoded protein: CASSPEGRTGGRSPLHF.